These 30 T cell receptor beta chains came from one sample sequenced in a study of blood T cell repertoires in COVID-19 (dated by TCRdb to the early 2020s). Receptor libraries were prepared by the immunoSEQ multiplex PCR assay. The immuneACCESS repertoire file appears here via TCRdb, limited to in-frame rearrangements. These files lack a portion of the clones; in checked studies, under half of the deficit traces to unresolved V genes, and the cause of the others is not known. The sample contains more than 85,000 clones, about 76% of them found a single time. The top ten clones comprise roughly a fifth of the sample. The specimen sequenced was peripheral blood. The origin of the receptors is a woman between 70 and 85 years old with acute or convalescent COVID-19.

This clone was counted only a few times. The chain is built from TRBV7-2 and TRBJ1-5; TRBD1 matches 7 bases. The CDR3 extends over 17 amino acids. After removal of 3 bases from V and 0 bases from J, the junction contained 8 bases not matched to a gene. Per the germline V gene, CDR1 is SGHTA and CDR2 is FQGNSA. CDR3 residues: CASSLTGRSYSNQPQHF. Here the CDR3 DNA reads TGTGCCAGCAGCTTGACAGGGCGCTCTTATAGCAATCAGCCCCAGCATTTT.

The V call is TRBV10-1, the J call TRBJ1-4, with D perhaps TRBD1 (5 bases). In germline, CDR1 is WNHNN, CDR2 SYGVQD (reference sequence). The V end was cut by 5 bases, the J end by 10 bases, with 17 bases between. CDR3 length: 14 amino acids. CDR3 sequence: CASSRAPGQGKLFF. The CDR3 coding sequence is TGCGCCAGCAGTCGGGCCCCCGGGCAGGGAAAACTGTTTTTT.

In its sample, this clone was seen a few times. This rearrangement joins TRBV27 to TRBJ2-2, with 10 bases fitting TRBD1. The CDR3 is 17 amino acids. Looked up from germline, CDR1 is MNHEY and CDR2 is SMNVEV (reference sequence). The V segment lost 3 bases and the J segment 7 bases; nucleotides outside the gene matches: 11. The chain's CDR3 is CASSFTPGQGLVGELFF. Written as DNA, the CDR3 is TGTGCCAGCAGTTTCACGCCGGGACAGGGGTTGGTCGGGGAGCTGTTTTTT.

This clone has a handful of counts. This chain uses TRBV27 with TRBJ1-4, with a weak D call TRBD1 (5 bases). V shed 6 bases and J shed 4 bases, with 18 bases lying between them. This CDR3 contains 16 residues. Germline loops: CDR1 MNHEY, CDR2 SMNVEV (reference sequence). CDR3 coding DNA: TGTGCCAGCAGCCAAGAATGGGGGGGGGATAATGAAAAACTGTTTTTT. It specifies CASSQEWGGDNEKLFF. Together with reference TRBV27 and TRBJ1-4, the CDR3 gives the full variable domain: EAQVTQNPRYLITVTGKKLTVTCSQNMNHEYMSWYRQDPGLGLRQIYYSMNVEVTDKGDVPEGYKVSRKEKRNFPLILESPSPNQTSLYFCASSQEWGGDNEKLFFGSGTQLSVL.

The rearrangement links TRBV5-1 to TRBJ2-2; TRBD2 matches 8 bases. This CDR3 is built from 18 residues. J gave up 0 bases and V 0 bases, and 7 bases lay outside the gene matches. CDR1 and CDR2 from the germline V gene are SGHRS and YFSETQ. The CDR3 coding sequence is TGCGCCAGCAGCTTGGGGGGGCGGGGGGACGCGAACACCGGGGAGCTGTTTTTT. Its translation: CASSLGGRGDANTGELFF.

The chain joins TRBV18 to TRBJ1-5; D is undetermined. Germline lookup yields CDR1 KGHSH and CDR2 LQKENI. The CDR3 contains 17 residues. The V gene lost 4 bases and the J gene lost 0 bases, with 16 bases spanning the gap. As DNA, the CDR3 is TGTGCCAGCTCACTAACCGGCTCGGCAGGTAGCAATCAGCCCCAGCATTTT. Its translation is CASSLTGSAGSNQPQHF. The full variable domain, with the rest looked up from reference TRBV18 and TRBJ1-5, is NAGVMQNPRHLVRRRGQEARLRCSPMKGHSHVYWYRQLPEEGLKFMVYLQKENIIDESGMPKERFSAEFPKEGPSILRIQQVVRGDSAAYFCASSLTGSAGSNQPQHFGDGTRLSIL.

V gene TRBV4-3 combines with J gene TRBJ2-3; 7 nucleotides match TRBD2. Germline values: CDR1 LGHNA, CDR2 YSLEER. J lost 7 bases, V lost 6 bases, and 16 bases had no gene match. The CDR3 has 16 residues. The CDR3 region has the DNA TGCGCCAGCAGTGAAGGAAGTGGCGGGGGAAAGTATACGCAGTATTTT. It translates to CASSEGSGGGKYTQYF.

This clone has a single count. The rearrangement uses TRBV28 and TRBJ1-2; D may be TRBD1 (5 bases). The CDR3 spans 15 residues. Trimming stripped 7 bases from V and 4 bases from J, with 19 bases between. The V gene's germline CDR1 is MDHEN and CDR2 SYDVKM. The CDR3 protein is CASTLRDRATYGYTF. For the CDR3, the DNA is TGTGCCAGCACTTTGCGGGACCGCGCAACCTATGGCTACACCTTC.

V and J are TRBV6-2 or TRBV6-3 and TRBJ2-5; 7 nucleotides agree with TRBD2. This CDR3 contains 15 residues. After removal of 4 bases from V and 2 bases from J, the junction contained 7 bases not matched to a gene. Germline CDR1 is MNHEY and CDR2 is SVGEGT. CDR3 in DNA: TGTGCCAGCAGTTGGGGGGGAGTGGGACAAGAGACCCAGTACTTC. Translated, it gives CASSWGGVGQETQYF.

Concerning this clone: Germline is not matched at one junction end, which may reflect a read error. The CDR3 DNA reads TGTGCCAGCAGCCCCCGCCAAATGGGGACTAGCGATAAGCAGTATTTT. Translating gives CASSPRQMGTSDKQYF. The chain has TRBV7-2 and TRBJ2-3; 10 nucleotides match TRBD2. CDR3 length equals 16 residues. CDR1 is SGHTA and CDR2 is FQGNSA in the germline V gene.

V and J are TRBV2 and TRBJ1-1; D not certain. V dropped 7 bases and J dropped 8 bases, with 11 bases sitting between them. CDR3 length: 11 residues. The germline CDR1 and CDR2 sequences are SNHLY and FYNNEI. CDR3 coding DNA: TGTGCCAGCATCGGTGGGGAGGAAGCTTTCTTT. Its protein product is CASIGGEEAFF.

The gene calls are TRBV7-8 and TRBJ1-5, with 8 nucleotides matching TRBD1. The CDR3 covers 17 residues. CDR1 is SGHVS, CDR2 FQNEAQ, per germline. Losses at the gene ends were 4 bases for V and 2 bases for J; bases not matched to a gene: 10. CDR3 sequence reads: CASSSSQGARGNQPQHF. CDR3 sequence (DNA): TGTGCCAGCAGCTCAAGTCAGGGGGCAAGGGGCAATCAGCCCCAGCATTTT.

V is TRBV9 and J is TRBJ1-2; 8 bases are a match to TRBD1. There are 16 residues in the CDR3. Germline-derived CDR1 and CDR2 are SGDLS and YYNGEE. Losses at the gene ends were 4 bases for V and 4 bases for J; bases not matched to a gene: 12. The CDR3 is CASSPGQGGPVYGYTF. The CDR3 bases are TGTGCCAGCAGCCCCGGACAGGGAGGACCAGTCTATGGCTACACCTTC.

The chain employs TRBV7-9 and TRBJ1-2, with a possible D match to TRBD1 (5 bases). V was shortened by 6 bases and J by 4 bases, with 18 bases between the two germline ends. Germline assignment: CDR1 SEHNR and CDR2 FQNEAQ (reference sequence). The CDR3 has 15 amino acids. The CDR3 spells CASRATGTSTYGYTF. The CDR3 DNA reads TGTGCCAGCAGAGCAACAGGCACATCTACCTATGGCTACACCTTC.

The chain recombines TRBV6-5 with TRBJ2-7, with a weak D call TRBD2 (6 bases). This CDR3 is 15 amino acids long. Germline lookup yields CDR1 MNHEY and CDR2 SVGAGI. The V gene lost 0 bases and the J gene lost 5 bases, with 14 bases spanning the gap. CDR3 protein: CASSYSSGRPHEQYF. In DNA, the CDR3 is TGTGCCAGCAGTTACTCATCTGGGAGGCCCCACGAGCAGTACTTC.

This chain connects TRBV7-2 to TRBJ2-1, with TRBD2 matching over 9 bases. The CDR3 is 17 amino acids. V shed 0 bases, J shed 3 bases, and the junction held 6 bases outside the gene matches. CDR1 is SGHTA and CDR2 is FQGNSA in the germline V gene. The CDR3 region is CASSLAKGTSSYNEQFF. CDR3 DNA: TGTGCCAGCAGCTTAGCTAAGGGGACTAGCAGCTACAATGAGCAGTTCTTC.

The chain joins TRBV3-1 (or the pseudogene TRBV3-2) to TRBJ1-6; D not resolved. CDR1 is LGHDT and CDR2 is YNNKEL in the germline V gene (reference sequence). The CDR3 has 12 residues. V lost 1 base and J 10 bases, leaving 5 bases between the germline ends. CDR3 in DNA: TGTGCCAGCAGCCAAGTGACATCACCCCTCCACTTT. Translated, it gives CASSQVTSPLHF.

The chain carries TRBV19 and TRBJ2-1; 7 nucleotides line up with TRBD2. V trimming: 3 bases; J trimming: 4 bases; junction bases outside the gene matches: 6. The CDR3 consists of 15 residues. From germline, CDR1 is LNHDA and CDR2 SQIVND (reference sequence). CDR3: CASSIDGGGYNEQFF. The CDR3 coding sequence is TGTGCCAGTAGTATCGATGGGGGGGGTTACAATGAGCAGTTCTTC.

The chain carries TRBV27 and TRBJ2-3; D call uncertain. The CDR3 has 13 amino acids. V was pared by 3 bases and J by 4 bases, with 8 bases between. Germline V lookup: CDR1 MNHEY, CDR2 SMNVEV (reference sequence). CDR3 DNA: TGTGCCAGCAGTTTTTCTCCCCCAGATACGCAGTATTTT. It specifies CASSFSPPDTQYF.

The genes are TRBV6-2 or TRBV6-3 and TRBJ2-1; no definite D call. CDR3 length: 14 amino acids. Germline CDR1 is MNHEY and CDR2 is SVGEGT. Trimming pared 0 bases from V and 9 bases from J, leaving 12 bases between. The CDR3 nucleotides read TGTGCCAGCAGTTACTCGAATTTGTGGCTTGAGCAGTTCTTC. Its translation: CASSYSNLWLEQFF.

The rearrangement uses TRBV15 and TRBJ1-2; a weak D match, TRBD1 (5 bases). The V end lost 5 bases, the J end lost 0 bases, and 13 bases lay between the germline ends. CDR1 LNHNV and CDR2 YYDKDF come from the germline V gene (reference sequence). The CDR3 spans 15 residues. CDR3 sequence reads: CATSGAGPANYGYTF. The CDR3 DNA follows: TGTGCCACCAGCGGTGCAGGGCCAGCTAACTATGGCTACACCTTC. Full variable domain (missing parts from reference TRBV15 and TRBJ1-2): DAMVIQNPRYQVTQFGKPVTLSCSQTLNHNVMYWYQQKSSQAPKLLFHYYDKDFNNEADTPDNFQSRRPNTSFCFLDIRSPGLGDTAMYLCATSGAGPANYGYTFGSGTRLTVV.

J is TRBJ2-7 and V is TRBV3-1 (or the pseudogene TRBV3-2); D is perhaps TRBD2 (6 bases). The CDR3 is 18 amino acids. Trimming removed 0 bases at V and 2 bases at J, with 20 bases between. Germline-derived CDR1 and CDR2 are LGHDT and YNNKEL (reference sequence). CDR3: CASSQDGGFWGDPYEQYF. The CDR3 DNA is TGTGCCAGCAGCCAAGATGGGGGTTTTTGGGGGGATCCCTACGAGCAGTACTTC.

This chain links TRBV5-1 with TRBJ1-6; TRBD1 aligns across 11 bases. The CDR3 totals 16 residues. CDR1 and CDR2 (germline): SGHRS, YFSETQ. V gave up 0 bases and J gave up 7 bases; unmatched junction bases: 3. This chain's CDR3 is CASSLAGTGGNSPLHF. In DNA form, the CDR3 reads TGCGCCAGCAGCTTGGCCGGGACAGGGGGAAATTCACCCCTCCACTTT.

The V call is TRBV7-9, the J call TRBJ2-3; 7 nucleotides align to TRBD2. The CDR3 sequence is 17 residues long. Germline lookup yields CDR1 SEHNR and CDR2 FQNEAQ (reference sequence). Trimming cost V 1 base and J 2 bases; bases outside gene matches: 9. The CDR3 DNA reads TGTGCCAGCAGCTTAGGGCGCGGCGGGGGACCCACAGATACGCAGTATTTT. It codes for CASSLGRGGGPTDTQYF.

The chain couples TRBV2 to TRBJ1-4; 10 bases are shared with TRBD1. With V trimmed by 4 bases and J by 6 bases, 5 bases remained unmatched. Per germline, CDR1 SNHLY and CDR2 FYNNEI. This CDR3 spans 15 amino acids. The CDR3 sequence: CASSGQGARDEKLFF. CDR3 sequence (DNA): TGTGCCAGCAGTGGACAGGGGGCGCGGGATGAAAAACTGTTTTTT.

This sequence joins TRBV2 and TRBJ2-1; possible D gene TRBD2, 6 bases. The V gene lost 0 bases and the J gene lost 4 bases, with 10 bases spanning the gap. Germline V gene lookup returns CDR1 SNHLY and CDR2 FYNNEI. The CDR3 is 15 residues long. CDR3 coding DNA: TGTGCCAGCAGTGAAGCGGGACTGGGTTACAATGAGCAGTTCTTC. Its protein product is CASSEAGLGYNEQFF. The full variable domain, in which reference TRBV2 and TRBJ2-1 provide the parts outside the CDR3, is EPEVTQTPSHQVTQMGQEVILRCVPISNHLYFYWYRQILGQKVEFLVSFYNNEISEKSEIFDDQFSVERPDGSNFTLKIRSTKLEDSAMYFCASSEAGLGYNEQFFGPGTRLTVL.

The chain is built from TRBV11-2 and TRBJ2-3; TRBD2 agrees at 7 bases. The junction had 5 bases not matched to a gene; V was cut back by 5 bases and J by 0 bases. Germline CDR1 SGHAT, CDR2 FQNNGV. The CDR3 is 15 amino acids. As DNA, the CDR3 is TGTGCCAGCAGCCCCCGGGGGGTCAGCACAGATACGCAGTATTTT. Protein sequence: CASSPRGVSTDTQYF.

A single count supports this clone. The rearrangement links TRBV11-2 to TRBJ1-2; D may be TRBD2 (6 bases). The J call may be faulty, since TRBJ2-4 better matches the DNA end. Germline CDR1 is SGHAT and CDR2 is FQNNGV. CDR3 length: 13 amino acids. The CDR3 sequence: CASSLGYSEGQYF. In nucleotides, the CDR3 is TGTGCCAGCAGCTTAGGTTATTCGGAGGGTCAGTACTTC.

This chain joins TRBV5-4 and TRBJ1-2; 7 nucleotides agree with TRBD1. Germline CDR1 reads SGHNT; CDR2 reads YYREEE (reference sequence). The V segment lost 5 bases and the J segment 6 bases; nucleotides outside the gene matches: 13. CDR3 length: 15 residues. The CDR3 here is CASSLTADRANGYTF. The CDR3 DNA follows: TGTGCCAGCAGTTTAACCGCCGACAGGGCAAATGGCTACACCTTC.

The chain joins TRBV28 to TRBJ2-7, with TRBD1 identical over 10 bases. The CDR3 loop spans 15 amino acids. Unmatched junction bases numbered 8, after V lost 8 bases and J lost 1 base. Germline V lookup: CDR1 MDHEN, CDR2 SYDVKM. The CDR3 DNA follows: TGTGCCAGCCCGCCGCCGGGACAGGGGTCCTACGAGCAGTACTTC. Amino acid sequence: CASPPPGQGSYEQYF.